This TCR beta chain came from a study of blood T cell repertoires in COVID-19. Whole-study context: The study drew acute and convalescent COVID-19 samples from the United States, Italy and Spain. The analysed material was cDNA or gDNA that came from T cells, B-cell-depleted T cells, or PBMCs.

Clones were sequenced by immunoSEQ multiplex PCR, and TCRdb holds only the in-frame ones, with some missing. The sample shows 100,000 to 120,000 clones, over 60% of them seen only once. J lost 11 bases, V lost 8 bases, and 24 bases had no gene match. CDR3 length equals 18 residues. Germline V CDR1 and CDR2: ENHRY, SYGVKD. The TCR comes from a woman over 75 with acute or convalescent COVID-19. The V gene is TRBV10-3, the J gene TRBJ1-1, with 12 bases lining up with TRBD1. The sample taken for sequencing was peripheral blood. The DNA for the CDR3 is TGTGCCATCCGCGGGACAGGGGGCGTTGCCGCGTATCCCCCTGCGGCTTTCTTT. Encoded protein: CAIRGTGGVAAYPPAAFF.